Following are 14 T cell receptor beta chains from one sample sequenced in a study of cytomegalovirus exposure and HLA in healthy donors. Only in-frame clones appear in the TCRdb table, and some are missing; sequencing was by immunoSEQ multiplex PCR. Of tens of thousands of clones listed, 80% to 95% were seen once; the top ten hold 3.5% to 4%. The sequenced sample was PBMCs. The receptors come from a woman aged 25 to 39 in good health and CMV-seronegative.

The chain employs TRBV7-2 and TRBJ1-5, with 7 bases identical to TRBD1. Germline trimming cut 5 bases from V and 0 bases from J; bases unmatched to any gene: 10. Germline CDR1 reads SGHTA; CDR2 reads FQGNSA. The CDR3 is 17 amino acids. The CDR3 here is CASSAGTAPYSNQPQHF. The CDR3 DNA follows: TGTGCCAGCAGCGCCGGGACAGCACCTTATAGCAATCAGCCCCAGCATTTT.

The J gene is TRBJ1-6, the V gene TRBV27; TRBD1 might be the D (5 bases). Germline V lookup: CDR1 MNHEY, CDR2 SMNVEV (reference sequence). The CDR3 contains 14 residues. Trimming removed 6 bases at V and 8 bases at J, with 14 bases between. As DNA, the CDR3 is TGTGCCAGCAGGAGGGAGGGGTGGGATTCACCCCTCCACTTT. Protein sequence: CASRREGWDSPLHF.

This clone was found once. The rearrangement links TRBV7-2 to TRBJ1-5; 9 bases agree with TRBD1. Germline V gene lookup returns CDR1 SGHTA and CDR2 FQGNSA. The CDR3 is made up of 15 amino acids. V lost 5 bases and J lost 3; bases outside the gene matches: 5. CDR3 sequence (DNA): TGTGCCAGCAGCCCAGGACAGGGGTCCAATCAGCCCCAGCATTTT. This gives the protein CASSPGQGSNQPQHF.

This clone has a single count. The chain carries TRBV11-2 and TRBJ2-1; 8 bases map to TRBD2. CDR1 SGHAT and CDR2 FQNNGV come from the germline V gene. The CDR3 sequence is 12 residues long. The V and J ends lost 4 bases and 10 bases, in that order; junction bases with no gene match: 3. The CDR3 DNA reads TGTGCCAGCAGCTCACTAGCGGAAGAGCAGTTCTTC. This gives the protein CASSSLAEEQFF.

The chain couples TRBV2 to TRBJ1-2, with a weak D call TRBD1 (6 bases). Deletions cut 7 bases from V and 3 bases from J, with 18 bases between. Per the germline V gene, CDR1 is SNHLY and CDR2 is FYNNEI. The length of the CDR3 is 15 residues. The CDR3 sequence is CASKSRTENYYGYTF. The CDR3 DNA reads as TGTGCCAGCAAGAGCAGGACAGAGAACTACTATGGCTACACCTTC.

The J gene is TRBJ2-5, the V gene TRBV18; 7 nucleotides agree with TRBD2. Germline loops: CDR1 KGHSH, CDR2 LQKENI. This CDR3 is built from 14 residues. The V gene end was trimmed by 2 bases and the J gene end by 2 bases; junction bases not matched to a gene: 2. Here the CDR3 DNA reads TGTGCCAGCTCACCAGTCGGGGGGCAAGAGACCCAGTACTTC. Residues: CASSPVGGQETQYF.

The rearrangement joins TRBV9 to TRBJ1-5, with TRBD1 as a possible D gene (5 bases). The germline CDR1 and CDR2 sequences are SGDLS and YYNGEE. This CDR3 is 13 amino acids long. With 6 bases removed from V and 4 bases from J, the gap between germline ends came to 11 bases. CDR3 residues: CASNGGDNQPQHF. As DNA, the CDR3 is TGTGCCAGCAACGGGGGGGATAATCAGCCCCAGCATTTT.

The chain combines TRBV27 with TRBJ1-1; TRBD1 matches 9 bases. J was trimmed by 5 bases and V by 4 bases; bases with no gene match: 8. The CDR3 is made up of 15 amino acids. Germline assignment: CDR1 MNHEY and CDR2 SMNVEV (reference sequence). Written as DNA, the CDR3 is TGTGCCAGCAGTTCAGCCGGGACAGGGAGTACTGAAGCTTTCTTT. Amino acid sequence: CASSSAGTGSTEAFF.

The chain couples TRBV4-1 to TRBJ2-2; 8 positions agree with TRBD2. The V segment lost 4 bases and the J segment 5 bases; nucleotides outside the gene matches: 12. The CDR3 runs to 17 residues. The germline gives CDR1 MGHRA, CDR2 YSYEKL. CDR3 sequence (DNA): TGCGCCAGCAGCCTGGGTCCATCTAGCGGGTCTACCGGGGAGCTGTTTTTT. Translating it yields CASSLGPSSGSTGELFF.

The V gene is TRBV18, the J gene TRBJ2-7; 7 nucleotides line up with TRBD1. The J segment lost 2 bases and the V segment lost 3 bases, leaving 4 bases of the junction unmatched. The CDR3 extends over 14 amino acids. In germline, CDR1 is KGHSH, CDR2 LQKENI. CDR3 residues: CASSPSGQPYEQYF. The CDR3 DNA reads TGTGCCAGCTCACCGTCGGGACAGCCCTACGAGCAGTACTTC. The variable domain in full, with the rest retrieved from reference TRBV18 and TRBJ2-7, is NAGVMQNPRHLVRRRGQEARLRCSPMKGHSHVYWYRQLPEEGLKFMVYLQKENIIDESGMPKERFSAEFPKEGPSILRIQQVVRGDSAAYFCASSPSGQPYEQYFGPGTRLTVT.

The V call is TRBV6-1, the J call TRBJ2-5; 11 bases map to TRBD1. The V gene's germline CDR1 is MNHNS and CDR2 SASEGT. The CDR3 has 16 residues. V dropped 5 bases and J dropped 0; count of bases not matched to a gene: 5. The CDR3 region has the DNA TGTGCCAGCAGTCAAGGGACAGGGGGGTACCAAGAGACCCAGTACTTC. It translates to CASSQGTGGYQETQYF.

This chain links TRBV7-3 with TRBJ2-3; 8 bases agree with TRBD1. Per the germline V gene, CDR1 is SGHTA and CDR2 is FQGTGA. The CDR3 is made up of 14 amino acids. V dropped 6 bases and J dropped 3; count of bases not matched to a gene: 5. CDR3 sequence reads: CASSGQGSTDTQYF. CDR3 bases: TGTGCCAGCAGTGGACAGGGCTCAACAGATACGCAGTATTTT.

This chain links TRBV6-5 with TRBJ2-2; 8 bases map to TRBD1. V lost 2 bases to trimming and J lost 5 bases; unmatched junction nucleotides: 7. The CDR3 runs 16 residues. CDR1 and CDR2 (germline): MNHEY, SVGAGI. For the CDR3, the DNA is TGTGCCAGCAGTTACGAGGGACAGGTGCGGACCGGGGAGCTGTTTTTT. It specifies CASSYEGQVRTGELFF.

The chain combines TRBV5-1 with TRBJ2-2, with 7 bases aligning to TRBD2. This CDR3 comprises 15 residues. V gave up 4 bases and J gave up 6 bases; unmatched junction bases: 9. Per the germline V gene, CDR1 is SGHRS and CDR2 is YFSETQ. The DNA for the CDR3 is TGCGCCAGCAGCCCTACTAGCGATCCGGCCGGGGAGCTGTTTTTT. It codes for CASSPTSDPAGELFF.